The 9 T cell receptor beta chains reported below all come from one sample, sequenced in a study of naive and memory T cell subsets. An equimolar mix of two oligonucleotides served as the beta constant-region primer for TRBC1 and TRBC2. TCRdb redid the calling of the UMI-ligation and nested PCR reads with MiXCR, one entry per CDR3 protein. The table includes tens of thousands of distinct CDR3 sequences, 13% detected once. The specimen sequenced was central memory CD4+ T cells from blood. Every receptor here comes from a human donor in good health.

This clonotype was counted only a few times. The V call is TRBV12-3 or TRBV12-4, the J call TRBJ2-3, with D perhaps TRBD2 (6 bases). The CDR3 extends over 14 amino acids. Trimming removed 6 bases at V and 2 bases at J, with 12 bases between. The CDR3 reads CASRTSFPTDTQYF. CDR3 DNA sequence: TGTGCCAGCAGGACTAGTTTCCCCACAGATACGCAGTATTTT.

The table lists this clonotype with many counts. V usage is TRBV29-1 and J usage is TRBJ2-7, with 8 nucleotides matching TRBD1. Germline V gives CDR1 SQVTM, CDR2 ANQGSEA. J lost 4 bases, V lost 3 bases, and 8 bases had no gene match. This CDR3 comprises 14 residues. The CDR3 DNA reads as TGCAGCGTTGACCCGACAGGGGCCCATTACGAGCAGTACTTC. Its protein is CSVDPTGAHYEQYF.

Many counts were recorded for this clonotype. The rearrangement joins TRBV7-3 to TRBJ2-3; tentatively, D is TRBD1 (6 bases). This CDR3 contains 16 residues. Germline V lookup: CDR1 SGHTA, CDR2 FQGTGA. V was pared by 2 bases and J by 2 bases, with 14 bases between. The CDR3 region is CASSLGSRGSTDTQYF. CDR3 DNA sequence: TGTGCCAGCAGCTTAGGGTCGAGGGGGTCCACAGATACGCAGTATTTT.

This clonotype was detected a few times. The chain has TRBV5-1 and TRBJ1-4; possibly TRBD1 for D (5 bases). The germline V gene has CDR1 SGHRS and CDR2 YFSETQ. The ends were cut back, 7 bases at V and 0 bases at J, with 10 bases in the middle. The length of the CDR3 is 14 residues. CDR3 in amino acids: CASGTTATNEKLFF. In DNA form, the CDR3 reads TGCGCCAGCGGGACGACAGCAACTAATGAAAAACTGTTTTTT.

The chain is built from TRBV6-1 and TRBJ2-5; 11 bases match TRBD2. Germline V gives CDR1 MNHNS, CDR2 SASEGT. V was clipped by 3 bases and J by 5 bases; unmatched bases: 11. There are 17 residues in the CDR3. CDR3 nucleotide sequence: TGTGCCAGCAGTGATTCCCACCGACTAGCGGGACGGGAGACCCAGTACTTC. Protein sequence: CASSDSHRLAGRETQYF.

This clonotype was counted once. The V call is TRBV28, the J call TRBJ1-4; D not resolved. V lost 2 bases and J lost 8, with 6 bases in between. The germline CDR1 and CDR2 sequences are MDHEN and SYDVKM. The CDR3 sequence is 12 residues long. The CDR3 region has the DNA TGTGCCAGCAGTTTAAAGGCCGAAAAACTGTTTTTT. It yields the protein CASSLKAEKLFF.

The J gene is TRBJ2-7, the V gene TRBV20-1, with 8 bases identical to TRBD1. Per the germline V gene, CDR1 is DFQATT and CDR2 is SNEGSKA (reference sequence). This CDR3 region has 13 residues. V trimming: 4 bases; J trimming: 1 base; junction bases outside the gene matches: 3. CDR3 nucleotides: TGCAGTGCTACGGACAGGGTTTCCTACGAGCAGTACTTC. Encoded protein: CSATDRVSYEQYF.

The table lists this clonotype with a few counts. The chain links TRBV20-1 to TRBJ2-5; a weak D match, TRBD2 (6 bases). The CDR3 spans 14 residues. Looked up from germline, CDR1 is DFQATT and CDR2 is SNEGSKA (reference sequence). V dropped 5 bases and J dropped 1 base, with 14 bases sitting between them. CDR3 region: CSASDPGLQETQYF. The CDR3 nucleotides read TGCAGTGCTTCAGATCCGGGACTCCAAGAGACCCAGTACTTC.

CDR3 sequence: CASSYEGVSGYTF. The DNA of the CDR3 is TGTGCCAGCAGCTACGAGGGAGTGTCTGGCTACACCTTC. The chain links TRBV7-2 to TRBJ1-2; D remains ambiguous. CDR3 size: 13 residues. CDR1 is SGHTA and CDR2 is FQGNSA in the germline V gene. Deletions cut 4 bases from V and 7 bases from J, with 13 bases between.